This TCR beta chain originates from a study of cytomegalovirus exposure and HLA in healthy donors. The CDR3 length is 15 residues. Germline loops: CDR1 SQVTM, CDR2 ANQGSEA. The V and J ends lost 6 bases and 5 bases respectively, with 20 bases between them. A multiplex PCR was run with 60 Vbeta primers and 13 Jbeta primers. Authors' analysis steps: An analysis that came later counted 73 million or so unique TCR beta chains, 9 million to 12 million shared. TCRdb's table, derived via immunoSEQ multiplex PCR, lists solely in-frame clones and lacks some. D and trimming were read from the DNA, whereas the V and J calls and clone size are those reported in that table. The data show 170,000 or so clones, 65% to 80% seen once.

The genes are TRBV29-1 and TRBJ2-1, with D tentatively TRBD1 (6 bases). The TCR comes from a woman aged 30 to 39 in good health and CMV-seronegative. Input material: PBMCs. The CDR3 region is CSVHPSGTPNNEQFF. The CDR3 nucleotides read TGCAGCGTCCACCCCTCCGGGACACCTAACAATGAGCAGTTCTTC.